This T cell receptor beta chain was observed in a study of prognosis after radiotherapy for stage I lung cancer. Study-level information: Patients were enrolled between early 2018 and early 2019 (all with stage I non-small cell lung cancer). The patient group consisted of about a dozen men and roughly 6 women whose ages spanned roughly 53 to 90, median about 72 years.

This clonotype appeared many times. The germline CDR1 and CDR2 sequences are SGHRS and YFSETQ. The CDR3 covers 13 residues. V was trimmed by 0 bases and J by 2 bases, leaving 5 bases between them. CT and PET/CT found no node involvement in any patient, and none had received chemotherapy or radiotherapy before or had other malignancies. The genomic DNA TCR beta CDR3 region underwent two rounds of multiplex PCR. The first PCR round targeted every TRBV and TRBJ gene with specific primers. TCRdb ran MiXCR on the multiplex PCR reads and lists one entry per CDR3 protein. The table has some 60,000 distinct CDR3 sequences, 26% seen once; the top ten hold roughly 7.5%.

The source of this sequence is a donor over 45 with non-small cell lung cancer. Sequencing was performed on PBMCs, taken before or after stereotactic body radiation therapy (not recorded which). This chain uses TRBV5-1 with TRBJ1-1; D is ambiguous. The CDR3 region has the DNA TGCGCCAGCAGCTTGGTAGTCAACACTGAAGCTTTCTTT. Protein: CASSLVVNTEAFF.